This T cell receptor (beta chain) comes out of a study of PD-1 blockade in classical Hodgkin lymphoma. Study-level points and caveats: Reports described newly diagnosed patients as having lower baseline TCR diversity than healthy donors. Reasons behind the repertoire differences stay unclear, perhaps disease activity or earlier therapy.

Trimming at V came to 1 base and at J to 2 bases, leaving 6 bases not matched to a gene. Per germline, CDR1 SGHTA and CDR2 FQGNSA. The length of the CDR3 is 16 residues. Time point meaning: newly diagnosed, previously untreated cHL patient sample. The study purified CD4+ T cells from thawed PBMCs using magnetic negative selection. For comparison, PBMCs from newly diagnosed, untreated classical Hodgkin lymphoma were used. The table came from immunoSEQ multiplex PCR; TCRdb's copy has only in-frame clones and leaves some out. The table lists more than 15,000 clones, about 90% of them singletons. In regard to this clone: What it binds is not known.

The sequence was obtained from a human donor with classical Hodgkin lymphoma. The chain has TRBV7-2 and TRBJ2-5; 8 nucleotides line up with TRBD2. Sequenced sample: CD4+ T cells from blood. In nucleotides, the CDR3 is TGTGCCAGCAGCTTAGTGGCGGGGGGACAACAAGAGACCCAGTACTTC. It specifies CASSLVAGGQQETQYF.